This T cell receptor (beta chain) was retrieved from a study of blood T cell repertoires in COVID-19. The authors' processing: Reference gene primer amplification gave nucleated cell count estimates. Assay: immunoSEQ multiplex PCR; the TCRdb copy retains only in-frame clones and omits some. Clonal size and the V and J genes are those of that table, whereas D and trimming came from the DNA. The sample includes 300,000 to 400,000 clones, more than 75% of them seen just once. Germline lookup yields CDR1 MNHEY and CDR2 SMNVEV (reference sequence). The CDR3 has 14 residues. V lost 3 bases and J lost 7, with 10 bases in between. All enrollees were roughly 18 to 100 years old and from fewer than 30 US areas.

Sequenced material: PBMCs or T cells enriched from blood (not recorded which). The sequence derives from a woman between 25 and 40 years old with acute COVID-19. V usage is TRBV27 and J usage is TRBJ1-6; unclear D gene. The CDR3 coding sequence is TGTGCCAGCAGTTTCCAGGAAGAGAATTCACCCCTCCACTTT. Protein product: CASSFQEENSPLHF.